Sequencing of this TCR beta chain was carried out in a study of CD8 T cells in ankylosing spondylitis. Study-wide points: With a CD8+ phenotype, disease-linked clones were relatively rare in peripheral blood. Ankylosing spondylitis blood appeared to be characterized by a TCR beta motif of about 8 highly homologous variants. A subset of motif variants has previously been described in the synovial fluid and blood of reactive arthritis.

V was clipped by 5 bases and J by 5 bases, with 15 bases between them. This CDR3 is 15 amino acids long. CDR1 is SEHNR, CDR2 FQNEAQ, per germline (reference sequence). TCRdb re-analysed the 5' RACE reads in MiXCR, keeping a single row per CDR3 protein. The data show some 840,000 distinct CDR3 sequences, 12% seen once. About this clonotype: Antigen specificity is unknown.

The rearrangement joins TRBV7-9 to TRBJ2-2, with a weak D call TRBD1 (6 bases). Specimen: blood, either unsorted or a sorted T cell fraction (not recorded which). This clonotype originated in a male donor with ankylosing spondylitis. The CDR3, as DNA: TGTGCCAGCAGCGAATACAGGGCCCAGACCGGGGAGCTGTTTTTT. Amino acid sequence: CASSEYRAQTGELFF.